This T cell receptor beta chain is drawn from a study of cytomegalovirus exposure and HLA in healthy donors. On the study more broadly: The same platform was used for the 120 or so validation repertoires as for the 650 to 700 first-cohort repertoires, as reported in a later analysis. The study's findings and limits: The listing of 150 to 200 TCR beta chains classed them as cytomegalovirus-associated.

Measured with immunoSEQ multiplex PCR; TCRdb has only the in-frame clones, and not every one. The sample includes under 50,000 clones, about 94% of them seen just once. Concerning this clone itself: Its antigen remains unidentified.

With 0 bases removed from V and 5 bases from J, the gap between germline ends came to 9 bases. Germline CDR1 and CDR2: SGDLS and YYNGEE. The CDR3 is made up of 14 amino acids. Sequencing was performed on PBMCs. This TCR derives from a woman in her late teens or twenties in good health and CMV-seropositive. The rearrangement joins TRBV9 to TRBJ1-5, with D hard to call. The CDR3 loop is CASSVASGDQPQHF. The CDR3 DNA reads as TGTGCCAGCAGCGTAGCTTCCGGGGATCAGCCCCAGCATTTT.